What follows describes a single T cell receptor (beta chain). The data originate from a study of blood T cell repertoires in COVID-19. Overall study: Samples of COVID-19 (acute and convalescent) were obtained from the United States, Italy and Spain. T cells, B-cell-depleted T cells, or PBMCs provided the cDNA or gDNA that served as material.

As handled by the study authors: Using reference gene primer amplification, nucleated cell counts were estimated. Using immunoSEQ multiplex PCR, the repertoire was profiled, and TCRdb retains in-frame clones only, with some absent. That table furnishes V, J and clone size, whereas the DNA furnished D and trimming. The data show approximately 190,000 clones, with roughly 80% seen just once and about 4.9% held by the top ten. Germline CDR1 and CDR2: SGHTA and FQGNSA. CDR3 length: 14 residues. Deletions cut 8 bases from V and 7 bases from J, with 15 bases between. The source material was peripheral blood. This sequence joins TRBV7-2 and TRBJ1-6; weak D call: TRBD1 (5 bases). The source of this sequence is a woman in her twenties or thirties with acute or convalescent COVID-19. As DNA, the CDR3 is TGTGCCAGCCGGGGGATAGGAAGAAATTCACCCCTCCACTTT. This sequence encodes CASRGIGRNSPLHF.